These 8 T cell receptor beta chains came from one sample sequenced in a study of shared clonotypes between healthy human individuals (dated by TCRdb to the early 2020s). CD8 naive samples were obtained by positive selection for CCR7 among CD45RO-negative cells, yielding a CD45RA+CCR7+ population from which TemRA cells were excluded. Library prep was done by the immunoSEQ multiplex PCR assay. TCRdb stores this immuneACCESS table with in-frame sequences only. Part of the clones is absent; in the studies checked, under half of the shortfall reflects unresolved V genes, and no reason is known for the rest. The sample contains approximately 2,000,000 clones, 93% of them found a single time. About 1.6% of the sample belongs to the ten largest clones. The sample consisted of naive CD8+ T cells from PBMCs. The cell subset or site label of this sample denotes: CD45RA+CCR7+. These TCRs come from a man between 18 and 29 years old in good health. Some clones in this sample may be carry-over from other donors' samples.

The chain employs TRBV9 and TRBJ1-1, with D possibly matching TRBD1 (5 bases). The CDR3 totals 16 residues. Germline V CDR1 and CDR2: SGDLS, YYNGEE. Trimming took 6 bases from V and 2 from J, leaving 20 bases between them. DNA of the CDR3: TGTGCCAGCACCCTCGGGGGGGGGAGTCCCAACACTGAAGCTTTCTTT. It translates to CASTLGGGSPNTEAFF. The entire variable domain, with the rest obtained from reference TRBV9 and TRBJ1-1, is as follows: DSGVTQTPKHLITATGQRVTLRCSPRSGDLSVYWYQQSLDQGLQFLIQYYNGEERAKGNILERFSAQQFPDLHSELNLSSLELGDSALYFCASTLGGGSPNTEAFFGQGTRLTVV.

The CDR3 spells CASSASGTTDGQYF. The CDR3 nucleotides read TGTGCCAGCAGCGCTAGCGGGACCACGGATGGGCAGTACTTC. The chain is built from TRBV9 and TRBJ2-7, with TRBD2 matching 9 bases. The CDR3 is 14 residues long. In germline, CDR1 is SGDLS, CDR2 YYNGEE. Trimming at V came to 3 bases and at J to 9 bases, leaving 10 bases not matched to a gene. Drawing the rest from reference TRBV9 and TRBJ2-7, the complete variable domain is DSGVTQTPKHLITATGQRVTLRCSPRSGDLSVYWYQQSLDQGLQFLIQYYNGEERAKGNILERFSAQQFPDLHSELNLSSLELGDSALYFCASSASGTTDGQYFGPGTRLTVT.

V and J are TRBV11-2 and TRBJ2-5; TRBD1 matches 11 bases. CDR3 length: 18 residues. V trimming: 0 bases; J trimming: 2 bases; junction bases outside the gene matches: 8. Per the germline V gene, CDR1 is SGHAT and CDR2 is FQNNGV. CDR3 loop: CASSLERGQGALQETQYF. The CDR3 DNA reads TGTGCCAGCAGCTTAGAACGAGGACAGGGGGCATTACAAGAGACCCAGTACTTC.

As to this clone: Other DNA sequences in this sample translate to the same CDR3. The gene calls are TRBV9 and TRBJ2-7; D is ambiguous. The CDR3 length is 14 residues. Germline lookup yields CDR1 SGDLS and CDR2 YYNGEE. With 0 bases removed from V and 3 bases from J, the gap between germline ends came to 10 bases. CDR3 amino acids: CASSVGNRDYEQYF. DNA of the CDR3: TGTGCCAGCAGCGTAGGGAACAGAGACTACGAGCAGTACTTC.

The chain uses TRBV28 and TRBJ2-5, with 7 bases aligning to TRBD1. From germline, CDR1 is MDHEN and CDR2 SYDVKM. Trimming at V came to 5 bases and at J to 5 bases, leaving 17 bases not matched to a gene. The CDR3 totals 17 residues. As DNA, the CDR3 is TGTGCCAGCAGTGAAGCCGGGACAGCACCCAGCCGGGAGACCCAGTACTTC. It encodes CASSEAGTAPSRETQYF.

V usage is TRBV9 and J usage is TRBJ2-5; TRBD1 is a possible D gene (7 bases). CDR3 length equals 15 residues. V gave up 3 bases and J gave up 1 base, with 13 bases separating them. Germline loops: CDR1 SGDLS, CDR2 YYNGEE. The CDR3, as DNA: TGTGCCAGCAGCGGCGGGGCAGGGGGCCAAGAGACCCAGTACTTC. Amino acids: CASSGGAGGQETQYF.

This clone was seen a single time. This sequence joins TRBV9 and TRBJ2-1; 7 nucleotides line up with TRBD2. Unmatched junction bases numbered 6, after V lost 4 bases and J lost 2 bases. This CDR3 spans 15 amino acids. In germline, CDR1 is SGDLS, CDR2 YYNGEE. CDR3 bases: TGTGCCAGCAGCCCAGGCGGGAGCCCCTACAATGAGCAGTTCTTC. This codes for CASSPGGSPYNEQFF.

This clone was picked up a small number of times. A read error is possible here, since a much larger clone lies one base away. The chain links TRBV5-5 to TRBJ1-1; D unresolved. Germline V lookup: CDR1 SGHKS, CDR2 YYEKEE (reference sequence). The V gene lost 0 bases and the J gene lost 3 bases, with 0 bases spanning the gap. This CDR3 comprises 11 residues. The CDR3: CASSLDTEAFF. The CDR3 region has the DNA TGTGCCAGCAGCTTGGACACTGAAGCTTTCTTT.